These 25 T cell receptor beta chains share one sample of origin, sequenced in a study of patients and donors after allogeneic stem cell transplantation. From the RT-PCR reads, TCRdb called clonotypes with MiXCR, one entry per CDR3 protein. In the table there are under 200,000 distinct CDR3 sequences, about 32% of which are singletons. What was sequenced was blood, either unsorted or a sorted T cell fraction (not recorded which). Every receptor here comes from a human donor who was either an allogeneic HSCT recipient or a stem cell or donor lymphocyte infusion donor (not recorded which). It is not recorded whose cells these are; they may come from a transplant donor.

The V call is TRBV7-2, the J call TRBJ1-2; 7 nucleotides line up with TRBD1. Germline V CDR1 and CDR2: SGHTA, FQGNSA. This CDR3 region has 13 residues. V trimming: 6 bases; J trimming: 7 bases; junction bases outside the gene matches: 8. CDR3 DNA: TGTGCCAGCAGTCGGACAGGTCTAGGTGGCTACACCTTC. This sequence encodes CASSRTGLGGYTF.

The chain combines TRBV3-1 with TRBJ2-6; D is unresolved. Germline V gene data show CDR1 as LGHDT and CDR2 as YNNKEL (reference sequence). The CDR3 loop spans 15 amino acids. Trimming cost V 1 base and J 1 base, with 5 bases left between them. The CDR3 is CASSQGVSGANVLTF. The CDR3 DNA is TGTGCCAGCAGCCAAGGGGTGTCTGGGGCCAACGTCCTGACTTTC.

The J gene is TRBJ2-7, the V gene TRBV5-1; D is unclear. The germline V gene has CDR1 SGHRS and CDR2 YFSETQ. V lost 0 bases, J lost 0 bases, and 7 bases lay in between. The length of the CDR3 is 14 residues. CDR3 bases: TGCGCCAGCAGCTTGGGTCCCCTCTCCTACGAGCAGTACTTC. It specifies CASSLGPLSYEQYF.

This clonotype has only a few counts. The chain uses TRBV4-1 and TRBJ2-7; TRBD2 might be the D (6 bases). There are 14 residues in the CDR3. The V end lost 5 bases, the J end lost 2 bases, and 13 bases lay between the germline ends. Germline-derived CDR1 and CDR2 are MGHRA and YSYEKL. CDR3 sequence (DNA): TGCGCCAGCAGCTTGCGACCGGGGGCCTACGAGCAGTACTTC. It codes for CASSLRPGAYEQYF.

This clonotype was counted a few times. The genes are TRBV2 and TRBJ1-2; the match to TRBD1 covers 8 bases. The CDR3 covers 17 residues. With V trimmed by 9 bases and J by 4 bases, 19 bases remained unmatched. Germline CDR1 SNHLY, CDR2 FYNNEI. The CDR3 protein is CARTRGKSGGASYGYTF. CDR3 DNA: TGTGCCAGAACCCGGGGGAAATCAGGGGGCGCGAGCTATGGCTACACCTTC.

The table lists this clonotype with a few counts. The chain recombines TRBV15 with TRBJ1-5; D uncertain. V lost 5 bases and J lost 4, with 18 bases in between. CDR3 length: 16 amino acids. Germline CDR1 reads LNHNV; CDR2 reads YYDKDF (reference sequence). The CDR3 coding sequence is TGTGCCACCAGCGGAACCCATGGATTTCCTAATCAGCCCCAGCATTTT. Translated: CATSGTHGFPNQPQHF.

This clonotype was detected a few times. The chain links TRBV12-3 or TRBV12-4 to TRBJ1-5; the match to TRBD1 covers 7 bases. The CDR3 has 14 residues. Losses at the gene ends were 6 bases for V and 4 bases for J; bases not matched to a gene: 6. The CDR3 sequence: CASSRGQANQPQHF. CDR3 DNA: TGTGCCAGCAGCCGAGGACAGGCGAATCAGCCCCAGCATTTT.

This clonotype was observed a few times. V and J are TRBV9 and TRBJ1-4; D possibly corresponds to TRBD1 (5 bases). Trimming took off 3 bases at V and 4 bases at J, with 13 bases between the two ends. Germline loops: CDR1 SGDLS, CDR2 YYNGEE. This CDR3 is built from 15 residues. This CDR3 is CASSARDYRNEKLFF. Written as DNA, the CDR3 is TGTGCCAGCAGCGCCCGGGACTACCGTAATGAAAAACTGTTTTTT. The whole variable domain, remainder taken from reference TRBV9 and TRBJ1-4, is DSGVTQTPKHLITATGQRVTLRCSPRSGDLSVYWYQQSLDQGLQFLIQYYNGEERAKGNILERFSAQQFPDLHSELNLSSLELGDSALYFCASSARDYRNEKLFFGSGTQLSVL.

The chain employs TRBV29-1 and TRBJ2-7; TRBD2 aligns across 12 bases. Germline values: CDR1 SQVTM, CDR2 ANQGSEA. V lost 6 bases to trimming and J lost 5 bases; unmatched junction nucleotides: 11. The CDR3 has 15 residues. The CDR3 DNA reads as TGCAGCGTCGCTAATACTACTAGCGGGAGGAACGAGCAGTACTTC. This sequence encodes CSVANTTSGRNEQYF.

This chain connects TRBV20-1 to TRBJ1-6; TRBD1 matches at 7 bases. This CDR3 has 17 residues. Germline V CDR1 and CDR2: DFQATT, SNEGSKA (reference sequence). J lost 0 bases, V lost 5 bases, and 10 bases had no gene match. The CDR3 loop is CSAPMRDRSSYNSPLHF. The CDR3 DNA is TGCAGTGCTCCCATGCGGGACAGAAGCTCCTATAATTCACCCCTCCACTTT.

This chain's CDR3 is CASRQEGDEQFF. CDR3 DNA sequence: TGTGCCAGCAGGCAAGAGGGGGATGAGCAGTTCTTC. The chain recombines TRBV6-2 or TRBV6-3 with TRBJ2-1; D may be TRBD1 (6 bases). This CDR3 comprises 12 residues. CDR1 MNHEY and CDR2 SVGEGT come from the germline V gene. The germline V and J ends were trimmed by 6 bases and 8 bases, with 11 bases remaining between them.

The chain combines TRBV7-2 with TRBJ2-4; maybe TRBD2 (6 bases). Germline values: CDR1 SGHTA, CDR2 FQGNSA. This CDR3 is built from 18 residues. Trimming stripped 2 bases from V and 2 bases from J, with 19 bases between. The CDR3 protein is CASSLSGSVAYPKNIQYF. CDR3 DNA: TGTGCCAGCAGCTTATCCGGGAGTGTAGCGTACCCCAAAAACATTCAGTACTTC.

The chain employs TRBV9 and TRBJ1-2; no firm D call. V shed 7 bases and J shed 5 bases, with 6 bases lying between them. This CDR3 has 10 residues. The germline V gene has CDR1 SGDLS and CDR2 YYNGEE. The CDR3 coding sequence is TGTGCCAGCTGGGGATATGGCTACACCTTC. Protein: CASWGYGYTF.

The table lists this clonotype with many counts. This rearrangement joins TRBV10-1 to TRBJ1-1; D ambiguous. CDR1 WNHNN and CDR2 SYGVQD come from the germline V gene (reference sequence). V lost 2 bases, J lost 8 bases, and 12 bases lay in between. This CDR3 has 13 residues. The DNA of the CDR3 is TGCGCCAGCAGTGAGGGTGAATACCGAGAAGCTTTCTTT. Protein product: CASSEGEYREAFF.

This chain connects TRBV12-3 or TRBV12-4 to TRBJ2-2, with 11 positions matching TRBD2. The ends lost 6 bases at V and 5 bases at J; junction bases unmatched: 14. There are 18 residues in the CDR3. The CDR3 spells CASSSTSGSRGRTGELFF. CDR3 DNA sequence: TGTGCCAGCAGCTCTACTAGCGGGAGCAGGGGTAGAACCGGGGAGCTGTTTTTT.

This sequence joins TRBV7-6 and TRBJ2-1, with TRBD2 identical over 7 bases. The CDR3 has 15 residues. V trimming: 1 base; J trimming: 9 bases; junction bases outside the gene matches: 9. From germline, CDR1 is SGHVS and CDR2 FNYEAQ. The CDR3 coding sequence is TGTGCCAGCAGCTTAGTGGCGGGAGCTGTTGGTGAGCAGTTCTTC. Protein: CASSLVAGAVGEQFF.

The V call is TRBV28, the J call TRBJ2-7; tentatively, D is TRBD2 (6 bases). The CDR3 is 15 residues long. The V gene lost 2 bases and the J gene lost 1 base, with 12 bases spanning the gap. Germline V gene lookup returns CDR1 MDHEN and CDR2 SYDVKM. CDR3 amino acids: CASSLAGRGSYEQYF. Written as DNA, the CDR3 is TGTGCCAGCAGTTTAGCGGGAAGGGGTTCCTACGAGCAGTACTTC.

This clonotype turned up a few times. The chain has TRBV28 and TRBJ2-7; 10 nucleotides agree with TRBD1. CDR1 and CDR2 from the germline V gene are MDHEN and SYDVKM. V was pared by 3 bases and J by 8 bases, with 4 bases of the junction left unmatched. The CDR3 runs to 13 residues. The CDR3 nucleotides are TGTGCCAGCAGTTTCCGACAGGGGGCAAAGCAGTACTTC. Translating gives CASSFRQGAKQYF.

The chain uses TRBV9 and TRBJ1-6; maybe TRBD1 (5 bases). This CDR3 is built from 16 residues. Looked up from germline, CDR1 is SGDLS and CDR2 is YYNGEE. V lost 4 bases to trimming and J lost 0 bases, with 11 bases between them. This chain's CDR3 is CASSREGSSYNSPLHF. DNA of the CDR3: TGTGCCAGCAGCCGTGAGGGGAGCTCCTATAATTCACCCCTCCACTTT. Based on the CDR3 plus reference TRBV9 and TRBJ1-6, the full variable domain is DSGVTQTPKHLITATGQRVTLRCSPRSGDLSVYWYQQSLDQGLQFLIQYYNGEERAKGNILERFSAQQFPDLHSELNLSSLELGDSALYFCASSREGSSYNSPLHFGNGTRLTVT.

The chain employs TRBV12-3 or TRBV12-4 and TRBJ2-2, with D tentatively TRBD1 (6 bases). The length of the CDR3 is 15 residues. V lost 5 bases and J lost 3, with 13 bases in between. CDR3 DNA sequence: TGTGCCAGCAGTCCTCAGGGGTCCTACACCGGGGAGCTGTTTTTT. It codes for CASSPQGSYTGELFF.

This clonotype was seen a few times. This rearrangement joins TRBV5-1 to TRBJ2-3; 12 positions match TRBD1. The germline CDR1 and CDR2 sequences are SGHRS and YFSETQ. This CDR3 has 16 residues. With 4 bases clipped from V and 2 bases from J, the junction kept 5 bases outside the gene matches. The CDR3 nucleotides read TGCGCCAGCAGCATCGGGACAGGGGGCGTCACAGATACGCAGTATTTT. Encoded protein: CASSIGTGGVTDTQYF.

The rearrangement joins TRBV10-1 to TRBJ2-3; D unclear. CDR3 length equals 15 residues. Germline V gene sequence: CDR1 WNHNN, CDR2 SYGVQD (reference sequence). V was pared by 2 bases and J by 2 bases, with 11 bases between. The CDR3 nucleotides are TGCGCCAGCAGTGAGATCTCCGGGCCCACAGATACGCAGTATTTT. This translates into CASSEISGPTDTQYF.

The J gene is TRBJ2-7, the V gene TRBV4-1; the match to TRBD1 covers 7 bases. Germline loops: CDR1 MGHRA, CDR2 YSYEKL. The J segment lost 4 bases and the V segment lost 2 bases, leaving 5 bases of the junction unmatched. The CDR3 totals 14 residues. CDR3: CASSQQGDQYEQYF. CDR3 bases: TGCGCCAGCAGCCAACAGGGGGATCAATACGAGCAGTACTTC.

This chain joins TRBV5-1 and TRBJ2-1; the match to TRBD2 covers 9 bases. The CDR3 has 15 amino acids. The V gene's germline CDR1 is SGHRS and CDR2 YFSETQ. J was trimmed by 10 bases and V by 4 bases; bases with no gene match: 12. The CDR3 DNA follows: TGCGCCAGCAGCAACAGGGGACTAGCCGTACGGGAGCAGTTCTTC. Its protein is CASSNRGLAVREQFF.

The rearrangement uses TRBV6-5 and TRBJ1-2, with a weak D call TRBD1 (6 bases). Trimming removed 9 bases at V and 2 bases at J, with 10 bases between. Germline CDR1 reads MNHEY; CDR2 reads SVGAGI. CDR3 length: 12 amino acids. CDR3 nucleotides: TGTGCCAGTGGAGGACAGAACTATGGCTACACCTTC. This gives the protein CASGGQNYGYTF.